This TCR beta chain was profiled in a study of blood T cells in healthy people across ages. With a J-beta primer mix and a sample-barcoded 5' primer, a second PCR ran roughly 6 to 12 cycles. At least 2.5 million CDR3-containing paired-end reads were obtained per sample. TCRdb re-derived calls from the 5' RACE reads in MiXCR, one entry per CDR3 protein. The sample consists of hundreds of thousands of distinct CDR3 sequences, about 24% of them appearing once. This clonotype was seen repeatedly, ten times or more. The target antigen is unknown. With V trimmed by 5 bases and J by 2 bases, 2 bases remained unmatched. The CDR3 consists of 14 residues. The germline V gene has CDR1 SGHTA and CDR2 FQGTGA. Study conclusions and caveats: A roughly linear age-dependent decrease characterized TCR beta diversity per million T cells.

The same sample was also studied in work on T cells of mothers and their children. In that study: Over 8 million reads per mother and 2.5 million to 3 million per child were obtained. Compared with unrelated pairs, related mother-child pairs had slightly higher, non-significant overlap.

The rearrangement links TRBV7-3 to TRBJ2-3; 9 bases map to TRBD2. Sequenced sample: blood. The sequence was collected from a boy between 10 and 17 years old in good health. The CDR3, as DNA: TGTGCCAGCAGCCCGGGACTAGCCACAGATACGCAGTATTTT. Translating gives CASSPGLATDTQYF.